These T cell receptor beta chains were read from a single sample in a study of blood T cell repertoires in COVID-19. TCRdb's copy holds only in-frame clones and misses some; the assay was immunoSEQ multiplex PCR. The sample has a few hundred thousand clones; about 90% are singletons. Sequenced sample: PBMCs or T cells enriched from blood (not recorded which). The receptors shown here come from a woman between 25 and 40 years old who had recovered from COVID-19. Each CDR3 is given with its conserved first and last residue. The D gene is left open where the match is weak. Size values are once, few and many counts, or a class for expanded clones, and some rows have none.

cdr3_aa cdr3_nt clone_size v_call d_call j_call
CASSDSAGAREQYF TGTGCCAGCAGTGACTCGGCAGGGGCACGCGAGCAGTACTTC - TRBV6-4 - TRBJ2-7
CSVFRGARTEAFF TGCAGCGTTTTTCGAGGCGCACGAACTGAAGCTTTCTTT once TRBV29-1 - TRBJ1-1
CAMTSGRLDNEQFF TGTGCCATGACTAGCGGGAGATTGGACAATGAGCAGTTCTTC - TRBV10-3 TRBD2 TRBJ2-1
CASSLTGQAGLGYTF TGTGCCAGCAGCTTAACTGGACAGGCTGGCTTGGGCTACACCTTC - TRBV7-3 TRBD1 TRBJ1-2
CASSPAGVDTQYF TGTGCCAGCAGTCCAGCGGGAGTGGATACGCAGTATTTT once TRBV6-6 TRBD2 TRBJ2-3
CATPRDRGYEQYF TGTGCCACCCCCCGGGACAGGGGTTACGAGCAGTACTTC once TRBV6-5 TRBD1 TRBJ2-7
CASSGQAEETQYF TGTGCCAGCAGCGGACAGGCCGAAGAGACCCAGTACTTC - TRBV9 - TRBJ2-5
CASSPDPTGSQYSPLHF TGTGCCAGCAGTCCCGATCCGACAGGGTCCCAGTATTCACCCCTCCACTTT - TRBV27 TRBD1 TRBJ1-6
CSALAFYEQYF TGCAGTGCTCTAGCCTTTTACGAGCAGTACTTC - TRBV20-1 - TRBJ2-7
CASSLGVERELFNEQFF TGTGCCAGCAGTTTGGGGGTTGAGCGGGAGCTTTTCAATGAGCAGTTCTTC - TRBV27 TRBD2 TRBJ2-1
CASRPTGLYYEQYF TGTGCCAGCAGGCCCACAGGGCTATACTACGAGCAGTACTTC - TRBV6-5 - TRBJ2-7
CASSPIRQGENYGYTF TGTGCCAGCTCACCGATTAGACAGGGGGAGAACTATGGCTACACCTTC - TRBV18 TRBD1 TRBJ1-2
CAAYEGNMNTEAFF TGTGCCGCATACGAGGGAAACATGAACACTGAAGCTTTCTTT once TRBV6-5 - TRBJ1-1